The next 9 T cell receptor beta chains were all read from a single sample in a study of T-cell memory formation after mild COVID-19. TCRdb reprocessed the 5' RACE reads via MiXCR and lists one record per CDR3 protein. The data contain approximately 230,000 distinct CDR3 sequences, about a sixth of them singletons. The sequenced sample was PBMCs or a T cell subset sorted from them (not recorded which). The receptor set was obtained from a man aged 18-30 years who had mild COVID-19 (a few samples of this study predate the infection). Cell type and time point are not known.

This chain uses TRBV7-6 with TRBJ1-1; 9 bases line up with TRBD1. CDR1 is SGHVS and CDR2 is FNYEAQ in the germline V gene. This CDR3 is built from 15 residues. Trimming removed 1 base from V and 5 bases from J; junction bases left unmatched: 5. CDR3 residues: CASSLETGGLTEAFF. As DNA, the CDR3 is TGTGCCAGCAGCTTAGAAACAGGGGGCTTAACTGAAGCTTTCTTT.

V gene TRBV7-2 combines with J gene TRBJ2-7, with TRBD1 identical over 9 bases. Germline V lookup: CDR1 SGHTA, CDR2 FQGNSA. This CDR3 is built from 14 residues. J lost 4 bases, V lost 7 bases, and 8 bases had no gene match. The chain's CDR3 is CASTPRDRVYEQYF. CDR3 sequence (DNA): TGTGCCAGCACCCCGCGGGACAGGGTATACGAGCAGTACTTC. Drawing the rest from reference TRBV7-2 and TRBJ2-7, the complete variable domain is GAGVSQSPSNKVTEKGKDVELRCDPISGHTALYWYRQSLGQGLEFLIYFQGNSAPDKSGLPSDRFSAERTGGSVSTLTIQRTQQEDSAVYLCASTPRDRVYEQYFGPGTRLTVT.

This clonotype was counted once. This sequence joins TRBV7-9 and TRBJ1-1; 7 bases agree with TRBD1. With 3 bases clipped from V and 2 bases from J, the junction kept 12 bases outside the gene matches. The CDR3 length is 17 residues. Germline values: CDR1 SEHNR, CDR2 FQNEAQ (reference sequence). CDR3 in amino acids: CASSFRMGQSLNTEAFF. CDR3 in DNA: TGTGCCAGCAGCTTTCGTATGGGACAGTCCCTAAACACTGAAGCTTTCTTT.

The CDR3 sequence: CASSLRVSGGSTSSTDTQYF. CDR3 coding DNA: TGTGCCAGCAGCTTACGGGTTAGCGGGGGTTCAACCTCTAGCACAGATACGCAGTATTTT. The chain couples TRBV7-2 to TRBJ2-3; 9 bases are a match to TRBD2. The V gene's germline CDR1 is SGHTA and CDR2 FQGNSA. The CDR3 covers 20 residues. V trimming: 2 bases; J trimming: 0 bases; junction bases outside the gene matches: 15.

The V gene is TRBV5-5, the J gene TRBJ2-5; D perhaps matches TRBD2 (5 bases). V was trimmed by 4 bases and J by 2 bases, leaving 9 bases between them. The CDR3 contains 13 residues. CDR1 is SGHKS, CDR2 YYEKEE, per germline (reference sequence). The CDR3, as DNA: TGTGCCAGCAGCAAGGGAGTACAAGAGACCCAGTACTTC. Protein sequence: CASSKGVQETQYF.

A few counts support this clonotype. The J gene is TRBJ2-7, the V gene TRBV6-1; a possible D gene is TRBD1 (7 bases). Trimming shortened V by 4 bases and J by 4 bases, and 17 bases separated the two germline ends. The germline V gene has CDR1 MNHNS and CDR2 SASEGT. This CDR3 has 15 amino acids. The CDR3 DNA sequence: TGTGCCAGCAGTGGCGGGACAGACAACCTTTACGAGCAGTACGTC. Translating it yields CASSGGTDNLYEQYV.

A word on this clonotype: Relative to the germline gene, one junction end is altered; a read error may explain this. The rearrangement links TRBV12-3 or TRBV12-4 to TRBJ1-5; the D gene is possibly TRBD1 (5 bases). The CDR3 is made up of 14 amino acids. CDR3 nucleotides: TGTGCCAGCAGCCAGGACACAAGCAACCAGCCCCAGCATTTT. It specifies CASSQDTSNQPQHF.

For the CDR3, the DNA is TGTGCCACCAGTGATTCCCGATCTGGTCAGCCCCAGCATTTT. It yields the protein CATSDSRSGQPQHF. This chain uses TRBV24-1 with TRBJ1-5; D remains ambiguous. Per the germline V gene, CDR1 is KGHDR and CDR2 is SFDVKD. This CDR3 has 14 residues. Trimming took 2 bases from V and 6 from J, leaving 10 bases between them.

This clonotype was detected only a few times. The V gene is TRBV7-2, the J gene TRBJ1-4; D may be TRBD1 (6 bases). With 1 base removed from V and 5 bases from J, the gap between germline ends came to 11 bases. The germline gives CDR1 SGHTA, CDR2 FQGNSA. The CDR3 sequence is 15 residues long. The DNA of the CDR3 is TGTGCCAGCAGCTTAGTCTGGGGGGCGAATGAAAAACTGTTTTTT. Protein product: CASSLVWGANEKLFF.